The 32 T cell receptor beta chains in this list originate from one sample, sequenced in a study of tumor and adjacent non-tumor tissue in lung cancer. The library came from three nested PCR rounds adapted from ARM-PCR protocols. Via MiXCR, TCRdb re-called the multiplex PCR reads, giving one row per CDR3 protein. Seen here are 90,000 to 100,000 distinct CDR3 sequences, 80% observed once, and the top ten hold more than 30%. This sample's RNA came from whole unsorted tissue. More than 3 cm separated this lung sample from the edge of the tumor. Sequenced input: distant non-tumor lung tissue. These receptor sequences come from a man aged 55 to 70 with small cell lung cancer.

In this sample, this clonotype turned up many times. The chain carries TRBV12-3 or TRBV12-4 and TRBJ2-1, with 7 bases that match TRBD2. The trim removed 5 bases at V and 6 bases at J, leaving 10 bases unmatched. The CDR3 sequence is 15 residues long. This CDR3 is CASSPTSWGFNEQFF. The CDR3 DNA is TGTGCCAGCAGTCCGACTAGCTGGGGGTTCAATGAGCAGTTCTTC.

This clonotype has only one observation. This may arise from a read error, as a much more abundant clone is one base away. V gene TRBV20-1 combines with J gene TRBJ2-1, with TRBD2 identical over 9 bases. The CDR3 runs 13 residues. Germline V gene sequence: CDR1 DFQATT, CDR2 SNEGSKA (reference sequence). CDR3 coding DNA: TGCAGCGAGATTAGCGGGAGAAAGAATGAGCAGTTCTTC. This codes for CSEISGRKNEQFF.

The chain joins TRBV6-5 to TRBJ1-6, with 8 bases aligning to TRBD1. Germline V gives CDR1 MNHEY, CDR2 SVGAGI. The CDR3 consists of 16 residues. With V trimmed by 9 bases and J by 12 bases, 19 bases remained unmatched. CDR3 sequence (DNA): TGTGCCAGTAGGCGCGATCGGACAGGGAAGTCTTTACCCCTCCACTTT. This gives the protein CASRRDRTGKSLPLHF.

A word on this clonotype: Compared with germline, one end of the junction differs, possibly owing to a read error. The chain combines TRBV29-1 with TRBJ1-4, with TRBD1 matching 9 bases. The CDR3 sequence is 13 residues long. Germline V gives CDR1 SQVTM, CDR2 ANQGSEA. The CDR3 protein is CSATGGASEKLFF. The CDR3 region has the DNA TGTAGCGCAACAGGGGGCGCCAGTGAAAAACTGTTTTTT. The variable domain in full, completed from reference TRBV29-1 and TRBJ1-4, reads SAVISQKPSRDICQRGTSLTIQCQVDSQVTMMFWYRQQPGQSLTLIATANQGSEATYESGFVIDKFPISRPNLTFSTLTVSNMSPEDSSIYLCSATGGASEKLFFGSGTQLSVL.

As for this clonotype: One end of the junction fails to match germline, which may point to a read error. The chain couples TRBV4-1 to TRBJ2-2, with a weak D call TRBD1 (7 bases). The CDR3 loop spans 14 amino acids. Germline V gives CDR1 MGHRA, CDR2 YSYEKL. This chain's CDR3 is CGSSRGAYTGELFF. CDR3 nucleotide sequence: TGTGGCAGCAGCAGGGGGGCCTATACAGGGGAGCTGTTTTTT.

This chain joins TRBV12-3 or TRBV12-4 and TRBJ2-1; 7 bases align to TRBD1. CDR3 length: 14 amino acids. V was clipped by 3 bases and J by 9 bases; unmatched bases: 8. This chain's CDR3 is CASSFGTEHGEQFF. In nucleotides, the CDR3 is TGTGCCAGCAGTTTCGGGACAGAGCACGGTGAGCAGTTCTTC.

In this sample, this clonotype turned up many times. The chain employs TRBV5-1 and TRBJ2-5; maybe TRBD1 (5 bases). Germline CDR1 reads SGHRS; CDR2 reads YFSETQ. The V and J ends lost 0 bases and 5 bases respectively, with 14 bases between them. This CDR3 contains 15 residues. The CDR3, as DNA: TGCGCCAGCAGCTTGGTCGTTGGGGCGGAGGAGACCCAGTACTTC. Protein product: CASSLVVGAEETQYF.

The V gene is TRBV14, the J gene TRBJ1-4; no clear D. Germline CDR1 and CDR2: SGHDN and FVKESK. The CDR3 totals 15 residues. With 1 base removed from V and 6 bases from J, the gap between germline ends came to 12 bases. The CDR3 is CASSQALGGYEKLFF. DNA of the CDR3: TGTGCCAGCAGCCAAGCGCTGGGAGGCTATGAAAAACTGTTTTTT.

A note on this clonotype: One end of the junction varies from germline; a read error may be responsible. The rearrangement uses TRBV4-2 and TRBJ2-7; D is unresolved. The CDR3 runs 15 residues. Germline loops: CDR1 LGHNA, CDR2 YNFKEQ. CDR3 nucleotide sequence: TGTGCTAGCAGCCTACTCCATGGTGTTTACGACGAGCAGTACTTC. This encodes CASSLLHGVYDEQYF.

Notes on this clonotype: One end of the junction fails to match germline, which may point to a read error. The V and J genes are TRBV11-2 and TRBJ1-2; perhaps TRBD1 as D (5 bases). The CDR3 length is 16 residues. From germline, CDR1 is SGHAT and CDR2 FQNNGV. In nucleotides, the CDR3 is TGTACCAGCAGCTTAGATAGAGTAGGGGCCGGTCGAGGCTACACTTTC. Its protein is CTSSLDRVGAGRGYTF.

As for this clonotype: The junction differs from germline at one of its ends, possibly a read error. The genes are TRBV5-4 and TRBJ1-1; the D gene is possibly TRBD1 (6 bases). Germline V gene data show CDR1 as SGHNT and CDR2 as YYREEE (reference sequence). The CDR3 runs 16 residues. The CDR3, as DNA: TGTGCCAGCAGCCCATATCAACAGGGAACGAACACTGGAGCTTTCTTT. Translating it yields CASSPYQQGTNTGAFF.

V and J are TRBV30 and TRBJ2-3, with a tentative D call TRBD2 (5 bases). V was trimmed by 8 bases and J by 1 base, leaving 13 bases between them. The CDR3 covers 13 residues. The germline V gene encodes CDR1 GTSNPN and CDR2 SVGIG (reference sequence). The CDR3 sequence is CARTDGRTDTQYF. CDR3 coding DNA: TGTGCCAGGACTGATGGGCGCACAGATACGCAGTATTTT.

This CDR3 is CAISETRLAGIDEQFF. The CDR3 DNA reads as TGTGCCATCAGTGAGACGAGACTAGCGGGAATTGATGAGCAGTTCTTC. The chain links TRBV10-3 to TRBJ2-1, with 11 bases matching TRBD2. The CDR3 loop spans 16 amino acids. After removal of 2 bases from V and 8 bases from J, the junction contained 8 bases not matched to a gene. Per the germline V gene, CDR1 is ENHRY and CDR2 is SYGVKD.

As concerns this clonotype: A junction boundary mismatches the germline segment, possibly from a read error. V is TRBV20-1 and J is TRBJ2-1, with TRBD2 matching 9 bases. Germline V CDR1 and CDR2: DFQATT, SNEGSKA (reference sequence). The CDR3 has 13 residues. DNA of the CDR3: TGCAGCGCTAAGACTAGCGGACCCAATGAGCAGCTCTTC. This codes for CSAKTSGPNEQLF.

This clonotype was found once. J is TRBJ2-7 and V is TRBV6-2 or TRBV6-3, with D possibly matching TRBD2 (7 bases). V dropped 7 bases and J dropped 10 bases, with 23 bases sitting between them. The CDR3 is 14 amino acids. Germline V lookup: CDR1 MNHEY, CDR2 SVGEGT. The CDR3 sequence is CASIRGGGSYNQYF. For the CDR3, the DNA is TGTGCCAGCATCCGAGGGGGGGGCTCCTACAATCAGTACTTC.

About this clonotype itself: Since a much larger clone is just one base distant, this may be a read error. The V gene is TRBV20-1, the J gene TRBJ2-1; no definite D call. The CDR3 runs 11 residues. The germline CDR1 and CDR2 sequences are DFQATT and SNEGSKA (reference sequence). This chain's CDR3 is CSATHGNQQFF. In DNA, the CDR3 is TGCAGTGCCACTCATGGCAATCAGCAGTTCTTC.

With respect to this clonotype: One end of the junction varies from germline; a read error may be responsible. The V and J genes are TRBV6-5 and TRBJ2-3; D may be TRBD1 or TRBD2 (6 bases each). The CDR3 sequence is 16 residues long. Germline loops: CDR1 MNHEY, CDR2 SVGAGI. The CDR3 loop reads CASRLGGGKGTDTQFF. CDR3 in DNA: TGTGCTAGCAGGCTTGGAGGGGGGAAAGGCACAGATACGCAGTTTTTT.

On this clonotype itself: No conserved phenylalanine or tryptophan is present at the end of the CDR3, so a read error is the likely explanation. This chain uses TRBV11-2 with TRBJ2-5; weak D call: TRBD2 (6 bases). V gave up 1 base and J gave up 5 bases, with 20 bases separating them. This CDR3 has 17 residues. In germline, CDR1 is SGHAT, CDR2 FQNNGV. In DNA, the CDR3 is TGTGCCAGCAGCTTAGGGGCCCTCGGAGGGCAGGCGGAGACCCAGTACCTC. It translates to CASSLGALGGQAETQYL.

This rearrangement joins TRBV7-8 to TRBJ2-1; 10 nucleotides align to TRBD2. Unmatched junction bases numbered 14, after V lost 7 bases and J lost 8 bases. Looked up from germline, CDR1 is SGHVS and CDR2 is FQNEAQ. The CDR3 totals 16 residues. The CDR3: CASNSSGRAGAYEQFF. CDR3 nucleotide sequence: TGTGCCAGCAATTCGAGCGGGAGGGCCGGGGCCTATGAGCAGTTCTTC.

For this clonotype: Sequence at one end of the junction differs from germline and may be a read error. V usage is TRBV20-1 and J usage is TRBJ2-3; a weak D match, TRBD2 (7 bases). The germline gives CDR1 DFQATT, CDR2 SNEGSKA (reference sequence). The CDR3 contains 15 residues. The CDR3 sequence is CSASRGAPSTGTQYF. CDR3 bases: TGCAGTGCTAGTCGGGGGGCCCCGTCTACAGGTACGCAGTATTTT.

As concerns this clonotype: This clone may be a read error of a much larger clone one base away. This chain links TRBV7-9 with TRBJ2-7; possibly TRBD1 or TRBD2 for D (6 bases each). The CDR3 consists of 17 residues. Looked up from germline, CDR1 is SEHNR and CDR2 is FQNEAQ (reference sequence). As DNA, the CDR3 is TGTGTCAGCAGCCCAACGAGTCTAGCGTCAGGAAGGGGGGAGCAGTACTTC. This gives the protein CVSSPTSLASGRGEQYF.

The chain employs TRBV20-1 and TRBJ2-5; maybe TRBD2 (6 bases). CDR1 is DFQATT and CDR2 is SNEGSKA in the germline V gene (reference sequence). This CDR3 spans 15 amino acids. V was clipped by 2 bases and J by 4 bases, with 17 bases between them. The CDR3 is CSARRLARFVETQYF. The CDR3 DNA is TGCAGTGCTAGAAGGCTAGCGAGATTCGTAGAGACCCAGTACTTC.

Worth noting for this clonotype: This may stem from a read error, because a much larger clone lies one nucleotide away. In DNA, the CDR3 is TGCGCCAGCAGCTTGATACCGGGGCATACGAATGAGCAGTTCTTC. It is translated as CASSLIPGHTNEQFF. The V gene is TRBV5-1, the J gene TRBJ2-1; D tentatively fits TRBD1 or TRBD2 (5 bases each). The V gene lost 1 base and the J gene lost 7 bases, with 15 bases spanning the gap. Germline CDR1 and CDR2: SGHRS and YFSETQ. The length of the CDR3 is 15 residues.

Concerning this clonotype itself: At one of its ends the junction is not consistent with the germline gene, which may arise from a read error. This chain uses TRBV5-5 with TRBJ2-4; D remains unclear. CDR1 SGHKS and CDR2 YYEKEE come from the germline V gene (reference sequence). The CDR3 is made up of 15 amino acids. The CDR3 region is CVSSPHGPGKSIQYF. Here the CDR3 DNA reads TGTGTCAGCAGCCCCCATGGCCCTGGCAAAAGCATTCAGTACTTC.

V usage is TRBV11-2 and J usage is TRBJ2-3; D is ambiguous. CDR1 SGHAT and CDR2 FQNNGV come from the germline V gene. V dropped 5 bases and J dropped 3 bases, with 12 bases sitting between them. The CDR3 spans 14 residues. The CDR3 region is CASSPYVRTDTQYF. The CDR3 DNA is TGTGCCAGCAGCCCTTATGTCCGTACAGATACGCAGTATTTT.

The chain links TRBV10-1 to TRBJ2-7, with D possibly being TRBD2 (5 bases). There are 14 residues in the CDR3. In germline, CDR1 is WNHNN, CDR2 SYGVQD (reference sequence). This CDR3 is CASSAEGSPNEQYV. DNA for the CDR3: TGCGCCAGCAGTGCAGAAGGGAGCCCTAACGAACAGTACGTC.

Concerning this clonotype: A much larger clone sits a single nucleotide away, making a read error possible. This chain connects TRBV5-1 to TRBJ1-4; possibly TRBD1 for D (5 bases). Germline V gene lookup returns CDR1 SGHRS and CDR2 YFSETQ. V gave up 2 bases and J gave up 6 bases, with 14 bases separating them. The CDR3 consists of 15 residues. The CDR3 nucleotides read TGCGCCAGCAGCTTCGGGGCCCGCTCTGATGAAAAACTGTTTTTT. It translates to CASSFGARSDEKLFF.

The chain has TRBV5-4 and TRBJ2-3; D is ambiguous. Germline CDR1 and CDR2: SGHNT and YYREEE (reference sequence). This CDR3 spans 12 amino acids. V was shortened by 0 bases and J by 7 bases, with 6 bases between the two germline ends. CDR3 loop: CASSLDINTQYF. The CDR3 nucleotides are TGTGCCAGCAGCTTGGATATAAATACGCAGTATTTT.

As for this clonotype: Lacking the conserved final phenylalanine or tryptophan, this CDR3 likely reflects a read error. This rearrangement joins TRBV4-2 to TRBJ1-5, with 10 bases aligning to TRBD1. The CDR3 length is 16 residues. Trimming at V came to 4 bases and at J to 6 bases, leaving 9 bases not matched to a gene. Germline CDR1 reads LGHNA; CDR2 reads YNFKEQ. In DNA form, the CDR3 reads TGTGCCAGCAGCCTAGCCGGGACAGGGGATACTCAGCCCCAGCATCGT. This encodes CASSLAGTGDTQPQHR.

This rearrangement joins TRBV29-1 to TRBJ1-2, with TRBD1 identical over 7 bases. Germline V gives CDR1 SQVTM, CDR2 ANQGSEA. The CDR3 extends over 12 amino acids. The CDR3 coding sequence is TGCAACGGGGCGTACGGACAGGACGGCTACACCTTC. Translating it yields CNGAYGQDGYTF. The full variable domain, completed using reference TRBV29-1 and TRBJ1-2, is SAVISQKPSRDICQRGTSLTIQCQVDSQVTMMFWYRQQPGQSLTLIATANQGSEATYESGFVIDKFPISRPNLTFSTLTVSNMSPEDSSIYLCNGAYGQDGYTFGSGTRLTVV.

V is TRBV30 and J is TRBJ2-4; TRBD2 aligns across 9 bases. This CDR3 has 14 residues. Germline values: CDR1 GTSNPN, CDR2 SVGIG (reference sequence). DNA for the CDR3: TGTGTCTGCGGGGGGGAACAAGCCAAAAACATTCAGTACTTC. Amino acids: CVCGGEQAKNIQYF.

The chain couples TRBV24-1 to TRBJ1-1, with a weak D call TRBD1 (5 bases). Trimming took off 6 bases at V and 4 bases at J, with 11 bases between the two ends. CDR1 is KGHDR, CDR2 SFDVKD, per germline. The CDR3 runs to 13 residues. CDR3 region: CATSKGRSTEAFF. The CDR3 DNA is TGTGCCACCAGTAAGGGACGGAGCACTGAAGCTTTCTTT.